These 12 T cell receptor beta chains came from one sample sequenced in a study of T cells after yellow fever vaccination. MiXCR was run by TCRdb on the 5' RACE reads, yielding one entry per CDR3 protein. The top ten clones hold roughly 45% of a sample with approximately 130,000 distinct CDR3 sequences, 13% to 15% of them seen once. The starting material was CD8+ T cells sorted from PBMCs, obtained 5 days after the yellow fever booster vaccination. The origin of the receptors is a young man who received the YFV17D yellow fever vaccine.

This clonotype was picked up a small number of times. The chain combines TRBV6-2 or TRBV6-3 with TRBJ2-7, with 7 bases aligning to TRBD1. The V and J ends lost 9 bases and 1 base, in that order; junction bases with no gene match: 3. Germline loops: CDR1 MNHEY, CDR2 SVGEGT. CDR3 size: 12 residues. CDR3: CASLGQSYEQYF. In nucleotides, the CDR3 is TGTGCCAGTCTGGGACAGTCCTACGAGCAGTACTTC.

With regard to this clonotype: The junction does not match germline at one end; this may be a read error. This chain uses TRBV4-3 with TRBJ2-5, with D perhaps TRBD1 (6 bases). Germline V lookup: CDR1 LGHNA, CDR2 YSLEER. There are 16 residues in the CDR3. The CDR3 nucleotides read TGCACCAGCAGCCAAGCGCCCGGACAGCTCCAAGAGACCCAGTACTTC. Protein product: CTSSQAPGQLQETQYF.

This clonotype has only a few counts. Here the CDR3 reads CASSQDSGGTNTEAFF. For the CDR3, the DNA is TGCGCCAGCAGCCAAGATTCGGGGGGAACGAACACTGAAGCTTTCTTT. The rearrangement uses TRBV4-3 and TRBJ1-1, with a weak D call TRBD1 (5 bases). Germline V gene lookup returns CDR1 LGHNA and CDR2 YSLEER. Trimming removed 0 bases at V and 1 base at J, with 12 bases between. There are 16 residues in the CDR3.

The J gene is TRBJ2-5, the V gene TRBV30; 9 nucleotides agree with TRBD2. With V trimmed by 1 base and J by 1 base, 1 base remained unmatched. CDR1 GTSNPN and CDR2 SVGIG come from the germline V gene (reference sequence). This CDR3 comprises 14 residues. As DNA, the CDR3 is TGTGCCTGGAGTGCGACTAGCGGCCAAGAGACCCAGTACTTC. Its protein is CAWSATSGQETQYF. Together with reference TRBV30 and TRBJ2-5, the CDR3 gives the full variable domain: SQTIHQWPATLVQPVGSPLSLECTVEGTSNPNLYWYRQAAGRGLQLLFYSVGIGQISSEVPQNLSASRPQDRQFILSSKKLLLSDSGFYLCAWSATSGQETQYFGPGTRLLVL.

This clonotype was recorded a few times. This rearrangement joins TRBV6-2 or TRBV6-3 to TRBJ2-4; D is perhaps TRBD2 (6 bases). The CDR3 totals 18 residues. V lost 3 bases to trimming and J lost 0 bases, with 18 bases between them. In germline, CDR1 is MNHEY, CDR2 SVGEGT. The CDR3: CASSYLVGRSEAKNIQYF. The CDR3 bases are TGTGCCAGCAGTTATTTAGTGGGGAGGAGCGAAGCCAAAAACATTCAGTACTTC.

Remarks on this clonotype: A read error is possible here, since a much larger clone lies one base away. The CDR3 DNA follows: TGTGCCAGCAGGGACAATCAGCCCCATCATTTT. Its translation is CASRDNQPHHF. The chain employs TRBV28 and TRBJ1-5, with D maybe TRBD1 (5 bases). The germline gives CDR1 MDHEN, CDR2 SYDVKM. The CDR3 spans 11 residues.

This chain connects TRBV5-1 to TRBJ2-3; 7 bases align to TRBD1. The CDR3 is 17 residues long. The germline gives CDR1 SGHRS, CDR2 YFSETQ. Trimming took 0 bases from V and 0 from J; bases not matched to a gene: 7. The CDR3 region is CASSLVFRDSSTDTQYF. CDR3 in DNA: TGCGCCAGCAGCTTGGTGTTTAGGGACAGCAGCACAGATACGCAGTATTTT.

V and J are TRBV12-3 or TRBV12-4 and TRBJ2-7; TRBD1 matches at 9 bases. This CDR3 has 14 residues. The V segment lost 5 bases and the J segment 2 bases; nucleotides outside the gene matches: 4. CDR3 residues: CASSTGQGPYEQYF. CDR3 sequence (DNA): TGTGCCAGCAGTACGGGACAGGGACCCTACGAGCAGTACTTC.

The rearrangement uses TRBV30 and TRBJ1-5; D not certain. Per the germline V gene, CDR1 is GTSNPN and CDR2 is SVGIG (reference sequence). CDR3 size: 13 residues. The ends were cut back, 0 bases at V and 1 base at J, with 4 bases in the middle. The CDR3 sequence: CAWSVTSNQPQHF. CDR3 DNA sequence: TGTGCCTGGAGTGTAACCAGCAATCAGCCCCAGCATTTT.

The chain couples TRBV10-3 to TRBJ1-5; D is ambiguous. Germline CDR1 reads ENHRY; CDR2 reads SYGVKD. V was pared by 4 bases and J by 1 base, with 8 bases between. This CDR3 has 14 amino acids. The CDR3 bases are TGTGCCATCAGTGTTAGGAGAAGCAATCAGCCCCAGCATTTT. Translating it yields CAISVRRSNQPQHF.

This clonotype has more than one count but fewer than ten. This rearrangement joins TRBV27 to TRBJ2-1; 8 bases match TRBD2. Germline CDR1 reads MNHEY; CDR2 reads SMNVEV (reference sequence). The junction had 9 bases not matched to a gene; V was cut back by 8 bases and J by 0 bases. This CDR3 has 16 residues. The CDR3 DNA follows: TGTGCCAGCCGTACCGATAGCGGGGCCTCCTACAATGAGCAGTTCTTC. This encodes CASRTDSGASYNEQFF.

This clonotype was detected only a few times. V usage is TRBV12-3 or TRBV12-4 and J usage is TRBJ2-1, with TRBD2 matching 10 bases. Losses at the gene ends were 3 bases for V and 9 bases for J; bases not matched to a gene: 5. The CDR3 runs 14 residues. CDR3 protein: CASSLLAGEVEQFF. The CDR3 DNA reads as TGTGCCAGCAGTTTGCTAGCGGGGGAAGTTGAGCAGTTCTTC.